This T cell receptor beta chain was recorded in a study of blood T cell repertoires in COVID-19. Produced via immunoSEQ multiplex PCR; TCRdb's table is partial and in-frame only. The sample lists approximately 250,000 clones, approximately 88% occurring once. Germline values: CDR1 LNHDA, CDR2 SQIVND (reference sequence). The trim removed 7 bases at V and 3 bases at J, leaving 5 bases unmatched. The CDR3 contains 15 residues. This chain links TRBV19 with TRBJ2-2, with 10 bases identical to TRBD2. Sequencing was done on a sample of PBMCs or T cells enriched from blood (not recorded which). The sequence was collected from a woman aged 40 to 50 with acute COVID-19. Here the CDR3 reads CASTPGLAYTGELFF. Here the CDR3 DNA reads TGTGCCAGTACACCGGGACTAGCGTACACCGGGGAGCTGTTTTTT.